A selection of T cell receptor beta chains follows, all from one sample in a study of T cell responses to AZD1222 COVID-19 vaccine. Assay used: immunoSEQ multiplex PCR; TCRdb lists only in-frame clones, some missing. The sample lists more than 95,000 clones, 80% to 95% occurring once. This specimen consisted of peripheral blood, obtained on day 0 of MenACWY control vaccination. The receptors stem from an adult in good health. Both conserved end residues are part of each CDR3. The D gene is left open where the match is weak. A row's size may be missing; if present it is once, few, many or a size class.

size: -; J: TRBJ2-7; V: TRBV18; D: TRBD2; CDR3: CASSPAPLTSGRVVEQYF; DNA: TGTGCCAGCTCACCTGCGCCTCTGACTAGCGGGAGGGTAGTCGAGCAGTACTTC
size: -; J: TRBJ2-2; V: TRBV18; D: TRBD1; CDR3: CASSPNRGRNTGELFF; DNA: TGTGCCAGCTCACCCAACAGGGGGCGAAACACCGGGGAGCTGTTTTTT
size: -; J: TRBJ2-1; V: TRBV28; D: -; CDR3: CASADLHNEQFF; DNA: TGTGCCAGCGCGGACTTACACAATGAGCAGTTCTTC
size: -; J: TRBJ2-1; V: TRBV5-1; D: -; CDR3: CASSLGDNEQFF; DNA: TGCGCCAGCAGCTTGGGGGACAATGAGCAGTTCTTC
size: -; J: TRBJ2-7; V: TRBV5-8; D: -; CDR3: CASSFEPSSYEQYF; DNA: TGTGCCAGCAGCTTTGAGCCCAGCTCCTACGAGCAGTACTTC
size: -; J: TRBJ2-5; V: TRBV27; D: TRBD2; CDR3: CASRKREGGETQYF; DNA: TGTGCCAGCAGGAAGCGGGAGGGCGGGGAGACCCAGTACTTC
size: -; J: TRBJ1-3; V: TRBV19; D: -; CDR3: CASGPGGIPGNTIYF; DNA: TGTGCCAGTGGTCCAGGAGGGATCCCTGGAAACACCATATATTTT
size: few; J: TRBJ2-7; V: TRBV7-9; D: TRBD2; CDR3: CASSLVSGNYEQYF; DNA: TGTGCCAGCAGCTTAGTAAGCGGGAACTACGAGCAGTACTTC
size: -; J: TRBJ2-3; V: TRBV5-6; D: -; CDR3: CASSLTDTQYF; DNA: TGTGCCAGCAGCTTGACAGATACGCAGTATTTT
size: once; J: TRBJ1-5; V: TRBV7-8; D: TRBD1; CDR3: CASSATGSNQPQHF; DNA: TGTGCCAGCAGCGCGACAGGGTCCAATCAGCCCCAGCATTTT
size: -; J: TRBJ2-1; V: TRBV19; D: TRBD1; CDR3: CASAGQGDNEQFF; DNA: TGTGCCAGTGCGGGACAGGGGGACAATGAGCAGTTCTTC
size: -; J: TRBJ1-2; V: TRBV12-5; D: -; CDR3: CASGLYRAGYTF; DNA: TGTGCTAGTGGTTTGTACCGGGCTGGCTACACCTTC
size: once; J: TRBJ1-1; V: TRBV9; D: -; CDR3: CASSVVRGRNTEAFF; DNA: TGTGCCAGCAGCGTAGTAAGGGGCCGGAACACTGAAGCTTTCTTT
size: few; J: TRBJ2-2; V: TRBV7-2; D: -; CDR3: CASSFGANTGELFF; DNA: TGTGCCAGCAGCTTCGGGGCGAACACCGGGGAGCTGTTTTTT
size: -; J: TRBJ1-5; V: TRBV12-3/TRBV12-4; D: -; CDR3: CASRNPGQPQHF; DNA: TGTGCCAGCAGAAATCCGGGCCAGCCCCAGCATTTT
size: -; J: TRBJ2-7; V: TRBV5-6; D: -; CDR3: CASSLDSPGAGGEQYF; DNA: TGTGCCAGCAGCTTGGATAGTCCTGGTGCCGGGGGCGAGCAGTACTTC
size: -; J: TRBJ2-1; V: TRBV7-2; D: -; CDR3: CASSFSSGSYNEQFF; DNA: TGTGCCAGCAGCTTTTCGTCCGGGAGCTACAATGAGCAGTTCTTC
size: -; J: TRBJ2-3; V: TRBV11-2; D: TRBD2; CDR3: CASSSPLQRGGTDTQYF; DNA: TGTGCCAGCAGCTCACCTCTCCAGCGGGGGGGCACAGATACGCAGTATTTT
size: -; J: TRBJ2-3; V: TRBV13; D: TRBD1; CDR3: CASSFDITGQLTDTQYF; DNA: TGTGCCAGCAGCTTCGACATTACGGGACAGCTCACAGATACGCAGTATTTT
size: -; J: TRBJ1-1; V: TRBV28; D: TRBD1; CDR3: CASSLRDRGRRTEAFF; DNA: TGTGCCAGCAGTTTACGGGACAGGGGGAGGCGCACTGAAGCTTTCTTT
size: -; J: TRBJ2-1; V: TRBV9; D: -; CDR3: CASSVEVGGLTANEQFF; DNA: TGTGCCAGCAGCGTAGAGGTTGGGGGATTGACGGCTAATGAGCAGTTCTTC
size: -; J: TRBJ1-2; V: TRBV6-2/TRBV6-3; D: -; CDR3: CASSLQSRGYGYTF; DNA: TGTGCCAGCAGTCTTCAAAGTCGAGGCTATGGCTACACCTTC
size: -; J: TRBJ2-2; V: TRBV6-2/TRBV6-3; D: TRBD2; CDR3: CASSYLSGGPNTGELFF; DNA: TGTGCCAGCAGTTATCTTAGCGGGGGGCCGAACACCGGGGAGCTGTTTTTT
size: -; J: TRBJ1-5; V: TRBV6-2/TRBV6-3; D: -; CDR3: CASSSRQLNQPQHF; DNA: TGTGCCAGCAGTTCCAGACAGCTCAATCAGCCCCAGCATTTT
size: -; J: TRBJ2-7; V: TRBV7-6; D: -; CDR3: CASSLRARYEQYF; DNA: TGTGCCAGCAGCTTGCGGGCTCGGTACGAGCAGTACTTC
size: -; J: TRBJ2-5; V: TRBV10-1; D: TRBD1; CDR3: CASSPGTGGQETQYF; DNA: TGCGCCAGCAGTCCCGGGACAGGAGGACAAGAGACCCAGTACTTC
size: -; J: TRBJ2-7; V: TRBV7-6; D: TRBD2; CDR3: CASSPGLAGGPAYEQYF; DNA: TGTGCCAGCAGCCCGGGACTAGCGGGAGGGCCCGCCTACGAGCAGTACTTC
size: -; J: TRBJ2-2; V: TRBV7-3; D: -; CDR3: CASSLRETNFGELFF; DNA: TGTGCCAGCAGCTTACGGGAGACAAACTTCGGGGAGCTGTTTTTT
size: -; J: TRBJ2-2; V: TRBV18; D: TRBD2; CDR3: CASSTAPGLADTGELFF; DNA: TGTGCCAGCTCAACCGCACCGGGACTAGCGGACACCGGGGAGCTGTTTTTT
size: -; J: TRBJ1-2; V: TRBV5-1; D: TRBD1; CDR3: CASSFLATGQGIYGYTF; DNA: TGCGCCAGCAGCTTCTTAGCTACGGGACAGGGCATCTATGGCTACACCTTC
size: -; J: TRBJ1-1; V: TRBV9; D: -; CDR3: CASSVGLMGAEAFF; DNA: TGTGCCAGCAGCGTAGGACTTATGGGCGCTGAAGCTTTCTTT
size: -; J: TRBJ1-5; V: TRBV30; D: TRBD1; CDR3: CAWSSTGLQPQHF; DNA: TGTGCCTGGAGTTCGACAGGGCTACAGCCCCAGCATTTT
size: -; J: TRBJ1-5; V: TRBV11-2; D: TRBD1; CDR3: CASSRDRGPQHF; DNA: TGTGCCAGCAGCCGGGACAGGGGCCCCCAGCATTTT
size: -; J: TRBJ1-4; V: TRBV19; D: -; CDR3: CASSPGGATNEKLFF; DNA: TGTGCCAGTAGTCCCGGGGGGGCAACTAATGAAAAACTGTTTTTT
size: -; J: TRBJ1-6; V: TRBV4-2; D: TRBD1; CDR3: CASSQVDRANSPLHF; DNA: TGTGCCAGCAGCCAAGTAGACAGGGCAAATTCACCCCTCCACTTT
size: once; J: TRBJ2-3; V: TRBV19; D: -; CDR3: CASSPTDTQYF; DNA: TGTGCCAGTAGCCCAACAGATACGCAGTATTTT
size: -; J: TRBJ1-2; V: TRBV12-3/TRBV12-4; D: -; CDR3: CASSSTLNYGYTF; DNA: TGTGCCAGCAGCTCGACCCTCAACTATGGCTACACCTTC
size: -; J: TRBJ2-1; V: TRBV10-2; D: -; CDR3: CASSEGGLPNNEQFF; DNA: TGCGCCAGCAGTGAGGGGGGGCTACCGAACAATGAGCAGTTCTTC
size: -; J: TRBJ1-2; V: TRBV27; D: -; CDR3: CASSPTVNYGYTF; DNA: TGTGCCAGCAGTCCGACAGTTAACTATGGCTACACCTTC
size: -; J: TRBJ1-5; V: TRBV3-1/TRBV3-2; D: TRBD1; CDR3: CASSETGAGNQPQHF; DNA: TGTGCCAGCAGCGAGACAGGGGCGGGGAATCAGCCCCAGCATTTT
size: -; J: TRBJ2-4; V: TRBV7-2; D: -; CDR3: CASSAGLGVGAKNIQYF; DNA: TGTGCCAGCAGCGCGGGACTTGGGGTCGGAGCCAAAAACATTCAGTACTTC
size: -; J: TRBJ2-1; V: TRBV6-1; D: TRBD2; CDR3: CASSDGLAGLPARQFF; DNA: TGTGCCAGCAGTGATGGGCTAGCGGGACTCCCCGCTAGGCAGTTCTTC
size: once; J: TRBJ1-1; V: TRBV7-9; D: -; CDR3: CASSLGPGGLNTEAFF; DNA: TGTGCCAGCAGCTTAGGCCCGGGGGGGCTGAACACTGAAGCTTTCTTT
size: -; J: TRBJ1-6; V: TRBV6-4; D: -; CDR3: CASSDGFGNSPLHF; DNA: TGTGCCAGCAGTGACGGCTTCGGTAATTCACCCCTCCACTTT
size: -; J: TRBJ2-2; V: TRBV10-1; D: TRBD1; CDR3: CASSESTGDGELFF; DNA: TGCGCCAGCAGTGAGTCTACAGGGGACGGGGAGCTGTTTTTT
size: -; J: TRBJ2-2; V: TRBV18; D: -; CDR3: CASSKSGERGELFF; DNA: TGTGCCAGCTCCAAGTCCGGGGAGCGCGGGGAGCTGTTTTTT
size: once; J: TRBJ2-5; V: TRBV29-1; D: TRBD1; CDR3: CSVEGDRDRGPTSFWETQYF; DNA: TGCAGCGTTGAAGGGGACAGGGACAGGGGTCCAACCTCTTTTTGGGAGACCCAGTACTTC
size: -; J: TRBJ1-5; V: TRBV5-5; D: -; CDR3: CASSLEGQSNQPQHF; DNA: TGTGCCAGCAGCCTAGAGGGGCAGAGCAATCAGCCCCAGCATTTT
size: -; J: TRBJ2-1; V: TRBV19; D: TRBD2; CDR3: CASTLAGGPSGEQFF; DNA: TGTGCCAGTACGCTAGCGGGAGGGCCCTCGGGTGAGCAGTTCTTC
size: -; J: TRBJ1-4; V: TRBV6-6; D: -; CDR3: CASSSPGAGGEKLFF; DNA: TGTGCCAGCAGTTCGCCGGGGGCCGGGGGTGAAAAACTGTTTTTT
size: -; J: TRBJ1-2; V: TRBV5-1; D: TRBD1; CDR3: CASSPQGGRVGPFGYGYTF; DNA: TGCGCCAGCAGCCCCCAGGGGGGGCGTGTTGGACCATTCGGCTATGGCTACACCTTC
size: -; J: TRBJ1-1; V: TRBV5-1; D: -; CDR3: CASSLGDRSPNTEAFF; DNA: TGCGCCAGCAGCTTGGGTGACAGATCCCCGAACACTGAAGCTTTCTTT
size: -; J: TRBJ2-1; V: TRBV14; D: -; CDR3: CASSLVGGSNEQFF; DNA: TGTGCCAGCAGCCTAGTTGGGGGAAGCAATGAGCAGTTCTTC
size: -; J: TRBJ1-5; V: TRBV6-1; D: -; CDR3: CASSERIQPQHF; DNA: TGTGCCAGCAGTGAACGGATACAGCCCCAGCATTTT
size: -; J: TRBJ1-4; V: TRBV28; D: -; CDR3: CASRMGARNEKLFF; DNA: TGTGCCAGCAGGATGGGGGCTAGGAATGAAAAACTGTTTTTT
size: -; J: TRBJ1-2; V: TRBV3-1/TRBV3-2; D: -; CDR3: CASSRFVTDSNYGYTF; DNA: TGTGCCAGCAGCCGGTTTGTCACGGACAGTAACTATGGCTACACCTTC
size: -; J: TRBJ2-1; V: TRBV19; D: -; CDR3: CASQRDFLSYNEQFF; DNA: TGTGCCAGCCAAAGGGACTTCCTGTCCTACAATGAGCAGTTCTTC
size: -; J: TRBJ1-5; V: TRBV7-2; D: -; CDR3: CASSLAGTLSNQPQHF; DNA: TGTGCCAGCAGCCTAGCCGGGACCCTTAGCAATCAGCCCCAGCATTTT
size: -; J: TRBJ1-4; V: TRBV12-3/TRBV12-4; D: -; CDR3: CASSLARGEKLFF; DNA: TGTGCCAGCAGTTTAGCGCGGGGGGAAAAACTGTTTTTT